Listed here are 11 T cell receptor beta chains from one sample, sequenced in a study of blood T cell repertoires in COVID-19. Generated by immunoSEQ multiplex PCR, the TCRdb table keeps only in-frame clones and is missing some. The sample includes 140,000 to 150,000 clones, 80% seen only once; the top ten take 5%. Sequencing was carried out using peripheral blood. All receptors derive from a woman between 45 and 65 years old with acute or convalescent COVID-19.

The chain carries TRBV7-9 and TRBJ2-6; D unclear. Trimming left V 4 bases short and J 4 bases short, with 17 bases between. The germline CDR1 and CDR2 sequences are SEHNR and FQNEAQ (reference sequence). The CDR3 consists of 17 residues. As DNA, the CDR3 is TGTGCCAGCAGCTCCCCGACTCGGGTAAGAGGGGCCAACGTCCTGACTTTC. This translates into CASSSPTRVRGANVLTF.

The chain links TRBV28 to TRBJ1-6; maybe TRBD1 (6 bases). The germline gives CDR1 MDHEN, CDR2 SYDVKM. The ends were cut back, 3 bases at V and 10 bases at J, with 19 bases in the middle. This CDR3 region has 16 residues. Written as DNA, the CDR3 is TGTGCCAGCAGTTTGGGGCAGGGGCGGGCGGCCTCACCCCTCCACTTT. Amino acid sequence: CASSLGQGRAASPLHF.

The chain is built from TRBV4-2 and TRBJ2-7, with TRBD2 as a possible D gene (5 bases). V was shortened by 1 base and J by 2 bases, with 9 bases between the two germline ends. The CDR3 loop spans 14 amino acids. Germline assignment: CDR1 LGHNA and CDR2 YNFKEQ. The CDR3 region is CASSQGPSPYEQYF. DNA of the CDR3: TGTGCCAGCAGCCAAGGTCCTAGCCCCTACGAGCAGTACTTC.

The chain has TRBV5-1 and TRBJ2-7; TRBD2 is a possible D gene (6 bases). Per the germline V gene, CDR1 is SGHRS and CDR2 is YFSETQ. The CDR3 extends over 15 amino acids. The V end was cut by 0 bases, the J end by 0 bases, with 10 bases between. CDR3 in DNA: TGCGCCAGCAGCTTGGGGGACTGGAGCTCCTACGAGCAGTACTTC. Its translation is CASSLGDWSSYEQYF.

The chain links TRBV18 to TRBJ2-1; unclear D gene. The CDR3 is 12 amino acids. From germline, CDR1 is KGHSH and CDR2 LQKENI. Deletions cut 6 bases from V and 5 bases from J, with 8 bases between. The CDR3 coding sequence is TGTGCCAGCTCTCCCGTAGACAATGAGCAGTTCTTC. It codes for CASSPVDNEQFF. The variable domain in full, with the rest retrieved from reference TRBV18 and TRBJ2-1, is NAGVMQNPRHLVRRRGQEARLRCSPMKGHSHVYWYRQLPEEGLKFMVYLQKENIIDESGMPKERFSAEFPKEGPSILRIQQVVRGDSAAYFCASSPVDNEQFFGPGTRLTVL.

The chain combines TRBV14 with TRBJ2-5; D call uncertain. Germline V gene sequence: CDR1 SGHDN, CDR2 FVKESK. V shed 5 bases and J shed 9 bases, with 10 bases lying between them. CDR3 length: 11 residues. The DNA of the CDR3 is TGTGCCAGCAGCAATACGAGAGCCCAGTACTTC. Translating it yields CASSNTRAQYF. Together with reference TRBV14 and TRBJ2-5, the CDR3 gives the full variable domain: EAGVTQFPSHSVIEKGQTVTLRCDPISGHDNLYWYRRVMGKEIKFLLHFVKESKQDESGMPNNRFLAERTGGTYSTLKVQPAELEDSGVYFCASSNTRAQYFGPGTRLLVL.

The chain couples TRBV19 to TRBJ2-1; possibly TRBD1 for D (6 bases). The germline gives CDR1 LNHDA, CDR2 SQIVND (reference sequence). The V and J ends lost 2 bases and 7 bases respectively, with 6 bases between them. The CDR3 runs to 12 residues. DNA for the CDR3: TGTGCCAGTAGTATAAGGGGGAATGAGCAGTTCTTC. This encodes CASSIRGNEQFF.

CDR3 bases: TGTGCCAGCAGCTTAACGCAGGCGAACACTGAAGCTTTCTTT. This translates into CASSLTQANTEAFF. J is TRBJ1-1 and V is TRBV7-3; D is unclear. The germline gives CDR1 SGHTA, CDR2 FQGTGA. This CDR3 has 14 residues. V was shortened by 0 bases and J by 1 base, with 6 bases between the two germline ends.

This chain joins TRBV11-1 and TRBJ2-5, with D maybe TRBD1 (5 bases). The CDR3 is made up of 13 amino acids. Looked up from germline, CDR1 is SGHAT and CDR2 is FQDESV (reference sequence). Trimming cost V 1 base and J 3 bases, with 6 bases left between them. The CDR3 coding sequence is TGTGCCAGCAGCTTAGGACAGAAAGAGACCCAGTACTTC. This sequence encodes CASSLGQKETQYF.

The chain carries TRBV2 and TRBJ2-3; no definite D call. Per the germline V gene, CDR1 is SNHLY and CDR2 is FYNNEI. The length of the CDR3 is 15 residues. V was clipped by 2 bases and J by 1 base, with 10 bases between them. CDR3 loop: CASSEIPAGTDTQYF. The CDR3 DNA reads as TGTGCCAGCAGTGAAATTCCCGCAGGCACAGATACGCAGTATTTT.

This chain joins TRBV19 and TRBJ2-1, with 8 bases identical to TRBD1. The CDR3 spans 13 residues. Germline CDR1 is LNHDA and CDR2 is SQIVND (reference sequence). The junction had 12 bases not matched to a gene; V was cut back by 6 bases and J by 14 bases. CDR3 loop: CASSKPTGEVKFF. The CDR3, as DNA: TGTGCCAGTAGCAAACCGACAGGGGAGGTTAAGTTCTTC.